Detailed here is one TCR beta chain. Its antigen is not known. This sequence may be a read error, since a much larger clone differs from it by one base. Healthy Caucasian individuals from Russia aged 6 to 90 were enrolled as donors. The data are from a study of blood T cells in healthy people across ages. The wider study: The capture of about one barcoded beta molecule per two T cells was achieved by template switching. Study-level findings and limits: Not knowing donor CMV status may have confounded expanded clonotype changes.

A second PCR of 7 to 11 cycles used a sample-barcoded 5' primer and a J-beta primer mix. Every cDNA molecule carried a tag from a template-switch adaptor bearing 12 random nucleotides. TCRdb re-analysed the 5' RACE reads in MiXCR, keeping a single row per CDR3 protein. The table includes hundreds of thousands of distinct CDR3 sequences, less than 35% detected once. The specimen sequenced was blood. The sequence was obtained from a woman older than 75 in good health.

The CDR3 spells CASSPRYGANVPTF. CDR3 nucleotides: TGTGCCAGCAGCCCGCGGTACGGGGCCAACGTCCCGACTTTC. The chain recombines TRBV9 with TRBJ2-6; D might be TRBD1 or TRBD2, each matching 5 bases. CDR1 is SGDLS and CDR2 is YYNGEE in the germline V gene. The CDR3 length is 14 residues.